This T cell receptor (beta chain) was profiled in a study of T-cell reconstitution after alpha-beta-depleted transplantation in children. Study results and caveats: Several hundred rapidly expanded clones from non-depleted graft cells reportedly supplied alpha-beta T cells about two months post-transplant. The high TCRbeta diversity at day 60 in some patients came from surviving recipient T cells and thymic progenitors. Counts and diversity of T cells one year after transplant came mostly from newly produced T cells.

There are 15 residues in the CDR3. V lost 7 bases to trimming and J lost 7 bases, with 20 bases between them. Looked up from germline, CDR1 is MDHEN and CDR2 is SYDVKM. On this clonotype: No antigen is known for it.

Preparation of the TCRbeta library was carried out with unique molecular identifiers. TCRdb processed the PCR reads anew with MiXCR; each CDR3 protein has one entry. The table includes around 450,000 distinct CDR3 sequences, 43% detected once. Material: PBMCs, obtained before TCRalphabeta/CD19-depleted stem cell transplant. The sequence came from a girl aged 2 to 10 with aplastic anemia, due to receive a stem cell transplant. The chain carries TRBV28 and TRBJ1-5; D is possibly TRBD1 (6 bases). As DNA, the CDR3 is TGTGCCAGCACTTTGGAAACAGGGTTGGGCCAGCCCCAGCATTTT. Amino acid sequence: CASTLETGLGQPQHF.